This T cell receptor beta chain was sequenced during a study of cytomegalovirus exposure and HLA in healthy donors. Notes on the study in general: A later analysis associated some 16,000 TCR beta sequences with HLA alleles at a 0.05 false discovery rate.

Note on this clone: Its matching antigen is unknown.

V lost 4 bases to trimming and J lost 3 bases, with 11 bases between them. Germline V gene lookup returns CDR1 SGHTS and CDR2 YDEGEE. CDR3 length equals 14 residues. PCR amplification relied on 60 Vbeta primers (plus 13 Jbeta primers). The assay was immunoSEQ multiplex PCR, and TCRdb's table has in-frame clones only and misses some. The table shows under 150,000 clones, with 60% to 85% occurring only once. The sequencing sample was made of PBMCs. V and J are TRBV5-8 and TRBJ1-5, with D unclear. The TCR was taken from a woman in her thirties or forties in good health and CMV-seronegative. As DNA, the CDR3 is TGTGCCAGCAGCCCCCTGAGCATCAATCAGCCCCAGCATTTT. Translation gives CASSPLSINQPQHF.